The TCR beta chain under discussion was sequenced for a study of T cells expressing NK-cell markers (dated by TCRdb to the early 2020s). At the level of the whole study: TCR beta-chain repertoires were profiled in sorted CD3+CD56+NKG2C+, CD3+CD56+NKG2C- and CD3+CD56-NKG2C+ T-cell subsets from roughly eight donors. Among the eight sequenced donors, seven were HCMV-seropositive and one was HCMV-seronegative. All eight donors whose samples were sequenced were randomly selected healthy volunteers, three of them men and five women. Sequencing of the libraries produced 2 x 150 bp reads on Illumina HiSeq 2000/2500, MiSeq or NextSeq. The paper's findings and limits, for the study overall: Those dominant clonotypes were again the most abundant among CD3+CD56-NKG2C+ cells in a handful of donors, at roughly 28.3-65%. In a handful of donors, the dominant CD3+CD56+NKG2C+ clonotypes were among the top 10 CD8+ clonotypes and accounted for roughly 1.0-8% of CD8+ T cells. It remained unclear whether the expanded NKG2C-expressing T cell clones were specific for HCMV antigens.

Sequencing was performed on an Illumina HiSeq 2000. The TCR beta cDNA libraries were made using 5'RACE template switching, a step that added both a universal primer site and unique molecular identifiers. Priming for cDNA synthesis came from the TCR beta constant segment, and two successive PCR amplification steps followed. The study's own analysis went as follows. Reads were demultiplexed and grouped by UMI with MIGEC, and clonotypes were assembled and quantified with MiTCR. To exclude erroneous sequences, only TCR cDNA sequences supported by at least two reads were retained. The tcR package was used for downstream repertoire analysis, and clonotypes were matched between fractions using CDR3 nucleotide sequence together with V segment. Antigen specificity was annotated against VDJdb with VDJmatch, allowing one amino acid substitution in CDR3. TCRdb reprocessed the public reads and reports one entry per CDR3 protein sequence, without DNA. The V and J calls were determined by TCRdb, not by the authors. This sample's records show about 170,000 distinct CDR3 sequences. The ten largest clonotypes hold 20% of the sample.

Details on this clonotype: Its antigen is still unknown.

HCMV serostatus was determined by detecting HCMV-specific IgG in serum with a commercial ELISA kit. Peripheral blood mononuclear cells were isolated from blood by Ficoll density gradient centrifugation. Reading from cysteine to phenylalanine, the CDR3 counts 15 amino acids. No DNA is given. The germline V gene (reference sequence) yields MNHEY for CDR1 and SMNVEV for CDR2. The source of this sequence is a man aged 18-69 years in good health. This sequence uses TRBV27 and TRBJ2-1; TCRdb designates TRBD1, a call that cannot be tested without DNA. The sequencing sample was made of blood T cells: a sorted CD56 or NKG2C T cell subset, CD4+ or CD8+ T cells, or bulk PBMC T cells (not recorded which). CDR3 loop: CASSLRGSTYNEQFF.